This T cell receptor (beta chain) emerged from a study of T cell clones after liver transplantation. Turning to the study itself: Without induction therapy, subjects received standard immunosuppression until 12-24 months post-transplant. Study-wide findings and caveats: Rather than being deleted, graft donor-reactive T cells may have moved into the graft. Circulating graft-donor-reactive CD4 TCRbeta sequences fell significantly post-transplant in 5 of 8 subjects.

Thawed unstimulated PBMCs were FACS-sorted by CD3, CD4 and CD8 into two populations. CDR3 length equals 13 residues. V was cut by 4 bases and J by 3 bases, with 9 bases left in between. Germline V lookup: CDR1 MNHEY, CDR2 SMNVEV (reference sequence). As to this clone: Its antigen is not identified.

Sequencing used immunoSEQ multiplex PCR; TCRdb keeps in-frame clones, though not all of them. The table lists approximately 6,100 clones, over 70% of them singletons. This receptor was obtained from a human donor who received a liver transplant. The rearrangement uses TRBV27 and TRBJ1-2; D is possibly TRBD1 (6 bases). The source was CD8+ T cells from blood, collected before liver transplant. CDR3 residues: CASSSRQDYGYTF. The CDR3 DNA sequence: TGTGCCAGCAGTTCTCGACAGGACTATGGCTACACCTTC.